These 9 T cell receptor beta chains share one sample of origin, sequenced in a study of blood T cell repertoires in COVID-19. Repertoires were generated with immunoSEQ multiplex PCR, while TCRdb's copy carries only in-frame clones and drops some. The sample consists of about 160,000 clones, approximately 90% of them appearing once. What was sequenced was peripheral blood. Receptors were obtained from a young man with COVID-19, enrolled during active disease.

J is TRBJ2-1 and V is TRBV11-3; 10 bases line up with TRBD2. V was clipped by 4 bases and J by 2 bases; unmatched bases: 2. Germline V gene lookup returns CDR1 SGHNT and CDR2 YENEEA. This CDR3 spans 15 amino acids. CDR3 coding DNA: TGTGCCAGCAGCTCTAGCGGGGGCCCCTACAATGAGCAGTTCTTC. It translates to CASSSSGGPYNEQFF. The full variable domain, its missing parts supplied by reference TRBV11-3 and TRBJ2-1, is EAGVVQSPRYKIIEKKQPVAFWCNPISGHNTLYWYLQNLGQGPELLIRYENEEAVDDSQLPKDRFSAERLKGVDSTLKIQPAELGDSAVYLCASSSSGGPYNEQFFGPGTRLTVL.

The rearrangement joins TRBV18 to TRBJ1-3, with D hard to call. V was shortened by 5 bases and J by 2 bases, with 7 bases between the two germline ends. This CDR3 has 13 residues. Germline assignment: CDR1 KGHSH and CDR2 LQKENI. The CDR3 coding sequence is TGTGCCAGCTCAGAGGCGGCTGGAAACACCATATATTTT. It specifies CASSEAAGNTIYF.

The gene calls are TRBV5-1 and TRBJ1-2, with 7 bases fitting TRBD1. Germline assignment: CDR1 SGHRS and CDR2 YFSETQ. CDR3 length: 15 amino acids. J lost 8 bases, V lost 9 bases, and 19 bases had no gene match. The CDR3 DNA reads TGCGCCATCCCCCTGACAGGGACTAGAAACCACGGCTACACCTTC. This gives the protein CAIPLTGTRNHGYTF.

This CDR3 is CASQREGNEQFF. The CDR3 bases are TGTGCCAGTCAGCGGGAGGGAAATGAGCAGTTCTTC. The chain joins TRBV6-5 to TRBJ2-1; 10 bases line up with TRBD2. With 9 bases clipped from V and 7 bases from J, the junction kept 3 bases outside the gene matches. CDR3 length: 12 residues. The germline V gene has CDR1 MNHEY and CDR2 SVGAGI.

The chain is built from TRBV7-2 and TRBJ2-5; D is unclear. Trimming stripped 1 base from V and 1 base from J, with 7 bases between. The germline CDR1 and CDR2 sequences are SGHTA and FQGNSA. The CDR3 is made up of 14 amino acids. This chain's CDR3 is CASSLGYSQETQYF. The CDR3 DNA is TGTGCCAGCAGCTTAGGATACAGCCAAGAGACCCAGTACTTC.

The chain combines TRBV19 with TRBJ1-2, with D tentatively TRBD1 (6 bases). Germline CDR1 and CDR2: LNHDA and SQIVND (reference sequence). The CDR3 sequence is 19 residues long. Trimming cost V 4 bases and J 6 bases, with 30 bases left between them. The CDR3 region has the DNA TGTGCCAGTAGTACCCGACCGGGGACATGGCTTAGAAGATTCGATGGCTACACCTTC. Protein product: CASSTRPGTWLRRFDGYTF.

The chain couples TRBV7-2 to TRBJ2-1, with D hard to call. The CDR3 totals 11 residues. Germline V gives CDR1 SGHTA, CDR2 FQGNSA. Trimming pared 6 bases from V and 8 bases from J, leaving 8 bases between. The DNA for the CDR3 is TGTGCCAGCAGTAATAGAGATGAGCAGTTCTTC. Protein product: CASSNRDEQFF.

The genes are TRBV7-6 and TRBJ2-6; D is uncertain. The V gene lost 0 bases and the J gene lost 0 bases, with 9 bases spanning the gap. This CDR3 is 17 amino acids long. CDR1 and CDR2 from the germline V gene are SGHVS and FNYEAQ. The CDR3 DNA is TGTGCCAGCAGCTTAGCAAGCCGACTCTCTGGGGCCAACGTCCTGACTTTC. It codes for CASSLASRLSGANVLTF.

The V call is TRBV2, the J call TRBJ2-5; D gene uncertain. Trimming removed 5 bases at V and 4 bases at J, with 14 bases between. The CDR3 length is 14 residues. Germline assignment: CDR1 SNHLY and CDR2 FYNNEI. CDR3 sequence: CASSIQTTRETQYF. The CDR3 DNA reads as TGTGCCAGCAGTATACAGACAACTCGAGAGACCCAGTACTTC.